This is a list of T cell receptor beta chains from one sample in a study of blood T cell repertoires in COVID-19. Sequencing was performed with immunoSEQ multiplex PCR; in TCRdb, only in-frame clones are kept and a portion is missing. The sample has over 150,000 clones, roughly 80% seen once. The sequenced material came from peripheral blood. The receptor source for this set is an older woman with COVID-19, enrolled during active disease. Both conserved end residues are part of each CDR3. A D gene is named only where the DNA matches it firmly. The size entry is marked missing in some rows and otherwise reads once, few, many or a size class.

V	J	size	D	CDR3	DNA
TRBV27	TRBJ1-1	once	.	CASSLELTNTEAFF	TGTGCCAGCAGTTTGGAGCTTACGAACACTGAAGCTTTCTTT
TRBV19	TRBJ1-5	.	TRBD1	CASSTTWTGVQPQHF	TGTGCCAGTAGTACCACGTGGACAGGGGTCCAGCCCCAGCATTTT
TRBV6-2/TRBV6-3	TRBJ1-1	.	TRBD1	CASSDRGDNTEAFF	TGTGCCAGCAGTGACAGGGGAGACAACACTGAAGCTTTCTTT
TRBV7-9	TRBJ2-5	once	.	CASSLGRGHQETQYF	TGTGCCAGCAGCTTAGGCAGGGGCCATCAAGAGACCCAGTACTTC
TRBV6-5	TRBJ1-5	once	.	CASRAGGQPQHF	TGTGCCAGCAGAGCGGGGGGTCAGCCCCAGCATTTT
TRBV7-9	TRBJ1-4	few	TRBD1	CASSATGQVGEKLFF	TGTGCCAGCAGCGCAACGGGACAGGTGGGAGAAAAACTGTTTTTT
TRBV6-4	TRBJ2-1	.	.	CASSEGSSSYNEQFF	TGTGCCAGCAGTGAGGGGAGCAGCTCCTACAATGAGCAGTTCTTC
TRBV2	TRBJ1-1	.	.	CASSRQVNTEAFF	TGTGCCAGCAGTCGGCAGGTGAACACTGAAGCTTTCTTT
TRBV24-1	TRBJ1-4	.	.	CATSDLWQDEKLFF	TGTGCCACCAGTGATTTGTGGCAGGATGAAAAACTGTTTTTT
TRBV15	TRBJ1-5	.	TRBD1	CATSRPPGGQGSGQPQHF	TGTGCCACCAGCAGACCTCCCGGGGGACAGGGTTCTGGTCAGCCCCAGCATTTT
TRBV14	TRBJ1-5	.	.	CASSQGSGALPQPQHF	TGTGCCAGCAGCCAAGGTTCAGGGGCTCTACCCCAGCCCCAGCATTTT
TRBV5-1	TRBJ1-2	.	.	CASSLTANYGYTF	TGCGCCAGCAGCTTGACAGCTAACTATGGCTACACCTTC
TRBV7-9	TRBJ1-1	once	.	CASSLKGDTEAFF	TGTGCCAGCAGCTTAAAAGGGGACACTGAAGCTTTCTTT